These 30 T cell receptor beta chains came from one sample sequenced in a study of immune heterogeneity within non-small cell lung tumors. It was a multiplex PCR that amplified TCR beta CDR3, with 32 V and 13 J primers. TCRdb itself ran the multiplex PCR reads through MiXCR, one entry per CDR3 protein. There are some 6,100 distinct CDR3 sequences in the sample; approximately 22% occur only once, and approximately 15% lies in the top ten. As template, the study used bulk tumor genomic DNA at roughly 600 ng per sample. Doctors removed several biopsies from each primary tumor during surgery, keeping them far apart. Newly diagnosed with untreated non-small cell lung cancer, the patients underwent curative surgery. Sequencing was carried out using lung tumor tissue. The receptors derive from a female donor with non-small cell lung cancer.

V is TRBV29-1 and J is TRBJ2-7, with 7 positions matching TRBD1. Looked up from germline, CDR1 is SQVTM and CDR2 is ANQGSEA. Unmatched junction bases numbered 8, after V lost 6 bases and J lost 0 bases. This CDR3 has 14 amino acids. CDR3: CSVHTGETSYEQYF. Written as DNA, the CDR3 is TGCAGCGTGCATACAGGGGAAACCTCCTACGAGCAGTACTTC.

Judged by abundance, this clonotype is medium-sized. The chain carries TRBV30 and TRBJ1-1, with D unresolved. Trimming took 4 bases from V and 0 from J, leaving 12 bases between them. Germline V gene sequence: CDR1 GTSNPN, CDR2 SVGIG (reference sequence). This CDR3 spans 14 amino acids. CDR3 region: CAWIPNRMNTEAFF. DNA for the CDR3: TGTGCCTGGATTCCCAACAGAATGAACACTGAAGCTTTCTTT.

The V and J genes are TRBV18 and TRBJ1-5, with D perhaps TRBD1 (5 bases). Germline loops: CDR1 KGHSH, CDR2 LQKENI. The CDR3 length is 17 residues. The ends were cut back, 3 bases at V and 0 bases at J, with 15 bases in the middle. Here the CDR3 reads CASSPGADPYSNQPQHF. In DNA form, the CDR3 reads TGTGCCAGCTCACCTGGGGCAGACCCCTATAGCAATCAGCCCCAGCATTTT.

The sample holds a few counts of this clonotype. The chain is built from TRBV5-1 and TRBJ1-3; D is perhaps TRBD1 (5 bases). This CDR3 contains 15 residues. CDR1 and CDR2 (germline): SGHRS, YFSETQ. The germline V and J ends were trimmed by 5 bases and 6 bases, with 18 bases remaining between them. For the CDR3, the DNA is TGCGCCAGCAGTTTCGGGGACCGTACTGTAAACACCATATATTTT. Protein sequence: CASSFGDRTVNTIYF.

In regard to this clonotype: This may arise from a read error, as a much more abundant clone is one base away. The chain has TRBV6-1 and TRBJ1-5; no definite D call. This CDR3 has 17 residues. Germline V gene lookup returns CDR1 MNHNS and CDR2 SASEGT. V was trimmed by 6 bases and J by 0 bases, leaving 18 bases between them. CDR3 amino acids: CASRKGLGYYSNQPQHF. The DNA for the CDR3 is TGTGCCAGCAGGAAAGGGTTGGGATATTATAGCAATCAGCCCCAGCATTTT.

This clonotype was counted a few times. The CDR3 here is CASNVKSAGKAGELFF. In DNA form, the CDR3 reads TGTGCCAGCAACGTGAAGTCAGCGGGAAAGGCCGGGGAGCTGTTTTTT. This chain uses TRBV7-8 with TRBJ2-2; 7 bases line up with TRBD2. CDR1 and CDR2 from the germline V gene are SGHVS and FQNEAQ. With 7 bases clipped from V and 6 bases from J, the junction kept 14 bases outside the gene matches. The CDR3 runs 16 residues. The full variable domain, completed using reference TRBV7-8 and TRBJ2-2, is GAGVSQSPRYKVAKRGQDVALRCDPISGHVSLFWYQQALGQGPEFLTYFQNEAQLDKSGLPSDRFFAERPEGSVSTLKIQRTQQEDSAVYLCASNVKSAGKAGELFFGEGSRLTVL.

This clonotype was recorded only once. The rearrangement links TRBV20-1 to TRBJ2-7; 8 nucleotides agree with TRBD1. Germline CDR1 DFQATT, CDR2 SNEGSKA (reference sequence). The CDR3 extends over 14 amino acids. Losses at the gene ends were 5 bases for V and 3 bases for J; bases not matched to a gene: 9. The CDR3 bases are TGCAGTGCTCACGGACAGGGAGGTAACTACGAGCAGTACTTC. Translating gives CSAHGQGGNYEQYF.

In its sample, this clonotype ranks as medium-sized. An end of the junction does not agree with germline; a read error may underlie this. CDR3 DNA sequence: TGTGCCAGCAGCCTAGACAGGGGGACGAATCAGCCCCAGCATTTT. Translated, it gives CASSLDRGTNQPQHF. This chain connects TRBV11-2 to TRBJ1-5; 9 bases fit TRBD1. Germline V CDR1 and CDR2: SGHAT, FQNNGV. This CDR3 has 15 amino acids.

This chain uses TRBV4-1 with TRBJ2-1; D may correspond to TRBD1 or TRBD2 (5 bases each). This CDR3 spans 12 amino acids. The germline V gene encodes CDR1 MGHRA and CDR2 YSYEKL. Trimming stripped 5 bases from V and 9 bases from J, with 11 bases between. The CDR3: CASSALGVEQFF. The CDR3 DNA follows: TGCGCCAGCAGCGCACTAGGGGTTGAGCAGTTCTTC.

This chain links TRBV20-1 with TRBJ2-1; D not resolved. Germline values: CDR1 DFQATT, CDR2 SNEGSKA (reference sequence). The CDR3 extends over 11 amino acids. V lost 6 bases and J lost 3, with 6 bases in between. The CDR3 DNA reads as TGCAGTGCCCCAGACTACAATGAGCAGTTCTTC. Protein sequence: CSAPDYNEQFF.

CDR3 sequence: CASSRDREEQFF. The CDR3 nucleotides read TGTGCCAGCTCACGGGACAGAGAAGAGCAGTTCTTC. The chain couples TRBV18 to TRBJ2-1, with 7 bases fitting TRBD1. Germline CDR1 KGHSH, CDR2 LQKENI. The CDR3 loop spans 12 amino acids. V was clipped by 4 bases and J by 10 bases; unmatched bases: 4.

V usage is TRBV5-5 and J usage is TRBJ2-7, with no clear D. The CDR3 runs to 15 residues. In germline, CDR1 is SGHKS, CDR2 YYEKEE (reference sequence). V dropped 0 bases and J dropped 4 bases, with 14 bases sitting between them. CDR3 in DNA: TGTGCCAGCAGCTTGGGGCTAGGGCCCTCTTACGAGCAGTACTTC. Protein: CASSLGLGPSYEQYF.

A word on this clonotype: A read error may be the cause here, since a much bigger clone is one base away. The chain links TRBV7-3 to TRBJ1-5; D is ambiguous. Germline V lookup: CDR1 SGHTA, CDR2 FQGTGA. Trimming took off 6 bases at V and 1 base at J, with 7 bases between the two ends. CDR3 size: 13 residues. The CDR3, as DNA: TGTGCCAGCAGACTAGGGAGCAATCAGCCCCAGCATTTT. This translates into CASRLGSNQPQHF.

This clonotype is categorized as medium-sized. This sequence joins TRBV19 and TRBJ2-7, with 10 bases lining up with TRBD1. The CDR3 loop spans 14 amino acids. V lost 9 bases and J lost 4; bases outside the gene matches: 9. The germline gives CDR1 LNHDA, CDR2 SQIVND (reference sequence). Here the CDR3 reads CARKTGTGEYEQYF. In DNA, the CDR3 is TGTGCCAGAAAGACCGGGACAGGGGAGTACGAGCAGTACTTC.

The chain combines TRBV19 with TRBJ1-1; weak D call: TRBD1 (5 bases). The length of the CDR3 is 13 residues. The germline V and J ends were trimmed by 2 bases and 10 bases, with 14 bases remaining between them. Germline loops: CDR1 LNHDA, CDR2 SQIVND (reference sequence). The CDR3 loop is CASSIKADRGAFF. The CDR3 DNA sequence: TGTGCCAGTAGTATAAAGGCGGATAGGGGAGCTTTCTTT.

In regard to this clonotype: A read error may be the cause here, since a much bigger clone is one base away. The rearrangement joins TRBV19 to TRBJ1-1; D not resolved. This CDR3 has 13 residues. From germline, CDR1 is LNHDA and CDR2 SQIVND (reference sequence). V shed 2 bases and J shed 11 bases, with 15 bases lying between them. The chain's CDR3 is CASSIFAAVGAFF. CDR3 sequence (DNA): TGTGCCAGTAGTATATTTGCGGCGGTGGGGGCTTTCTTT.

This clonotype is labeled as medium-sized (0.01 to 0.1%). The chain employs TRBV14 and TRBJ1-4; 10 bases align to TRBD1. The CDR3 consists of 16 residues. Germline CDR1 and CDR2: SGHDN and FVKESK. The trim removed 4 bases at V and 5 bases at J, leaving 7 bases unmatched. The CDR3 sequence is CASSRRPGQGNEKLFF. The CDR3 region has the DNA TGTGCCAGCAGCCGGAGGCCGGGACAGGGGAATGAAAAACTGTTTTTT.

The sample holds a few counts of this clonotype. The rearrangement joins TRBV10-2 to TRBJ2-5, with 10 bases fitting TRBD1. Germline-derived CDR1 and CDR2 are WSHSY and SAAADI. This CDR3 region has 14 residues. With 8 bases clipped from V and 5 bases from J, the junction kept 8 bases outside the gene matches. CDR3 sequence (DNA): TGCGCCAGCGGGGGACAGGGGTTGTGGGAGACCCAGTACTTC. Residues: CASGGQGLWETQYF.

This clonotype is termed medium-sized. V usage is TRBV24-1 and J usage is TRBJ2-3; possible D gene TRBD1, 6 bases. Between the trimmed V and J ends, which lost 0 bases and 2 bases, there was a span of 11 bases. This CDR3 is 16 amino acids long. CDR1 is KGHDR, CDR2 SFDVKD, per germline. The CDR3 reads CATSDLDGTTTDTQYF. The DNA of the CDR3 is TGTGCCACCAGTGATTTGGATGGGACAACCACAGATACGCAGTATTTT.

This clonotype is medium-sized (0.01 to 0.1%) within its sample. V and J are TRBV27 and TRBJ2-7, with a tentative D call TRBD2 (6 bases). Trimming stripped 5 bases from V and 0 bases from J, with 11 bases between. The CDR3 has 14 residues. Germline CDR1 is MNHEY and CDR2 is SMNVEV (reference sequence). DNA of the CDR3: TGTGCCAGCAGTCGGGACTCCCCCTCCTACGAGCAGTACTTC. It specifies CASSRDSPSYEQYF.

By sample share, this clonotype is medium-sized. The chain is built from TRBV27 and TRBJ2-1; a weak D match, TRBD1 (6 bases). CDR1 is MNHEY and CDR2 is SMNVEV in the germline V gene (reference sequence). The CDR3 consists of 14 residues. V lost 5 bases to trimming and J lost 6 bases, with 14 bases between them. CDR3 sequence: CASSPQGLSNEQFF. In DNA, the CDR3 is TGTGCCAGCAGTCCACAGGGTTTAAGCAATGAGCAGTTCTTC.

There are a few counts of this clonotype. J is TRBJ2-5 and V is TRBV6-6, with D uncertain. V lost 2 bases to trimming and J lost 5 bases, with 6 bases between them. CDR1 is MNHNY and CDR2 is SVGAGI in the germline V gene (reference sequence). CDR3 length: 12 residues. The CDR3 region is CASSYHGETQYF. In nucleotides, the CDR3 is TGTGCCAGCAGTTACCATGGGGAGACCCAGTACTTC.

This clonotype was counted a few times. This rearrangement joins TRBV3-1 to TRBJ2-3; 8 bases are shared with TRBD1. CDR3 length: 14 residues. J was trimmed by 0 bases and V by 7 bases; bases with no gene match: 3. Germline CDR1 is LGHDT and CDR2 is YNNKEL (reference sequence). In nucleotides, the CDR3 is TGTGCCAGCACTCGGACAGGGAGCACAGATACGCAGTATTTT. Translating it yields CASTRTGSTDTQYF.

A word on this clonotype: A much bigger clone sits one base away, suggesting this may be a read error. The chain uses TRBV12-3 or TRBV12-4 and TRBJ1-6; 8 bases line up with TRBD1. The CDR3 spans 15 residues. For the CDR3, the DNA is TGTGCCAGCAGGGTTGGACAGGGACATAATTCACCCATCCACTTT. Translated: CASRVGQGHNSPIHF.

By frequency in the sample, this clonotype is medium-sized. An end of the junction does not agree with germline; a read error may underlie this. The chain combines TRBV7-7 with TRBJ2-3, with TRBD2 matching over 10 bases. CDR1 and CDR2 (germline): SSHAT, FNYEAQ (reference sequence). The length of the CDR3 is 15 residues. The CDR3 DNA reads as TGTGCTAGCAGCCCCGCGACTAGCGGGACAGATACGCAGTATTTT. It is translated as CASSPATSGTDTQYF.

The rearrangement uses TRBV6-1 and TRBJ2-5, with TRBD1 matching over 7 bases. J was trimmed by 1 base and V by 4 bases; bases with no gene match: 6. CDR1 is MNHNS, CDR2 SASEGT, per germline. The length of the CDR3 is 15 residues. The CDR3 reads CASSGGQKSQETQYF. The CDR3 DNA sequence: TGTGCCAGCAGTGGGGGACAGAAGAGCCAAGAGACCCAGTACTTC.

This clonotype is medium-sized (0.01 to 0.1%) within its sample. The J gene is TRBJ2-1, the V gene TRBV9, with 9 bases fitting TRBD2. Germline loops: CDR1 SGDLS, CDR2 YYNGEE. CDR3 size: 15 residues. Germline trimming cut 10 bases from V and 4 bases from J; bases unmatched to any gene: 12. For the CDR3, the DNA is TGTGCCTTTCCCGCGGGAGGGCCCCCGTACAATGAGCAGTTCTTC. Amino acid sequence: CAFPAGGPPYNEQFF.

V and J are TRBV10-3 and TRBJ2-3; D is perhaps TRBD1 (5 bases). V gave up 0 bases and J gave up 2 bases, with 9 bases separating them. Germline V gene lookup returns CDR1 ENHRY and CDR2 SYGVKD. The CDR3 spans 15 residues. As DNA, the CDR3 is TGTGCCATCAGTGAGTCAAGGGGCCTCACAGATACGCAGTATTTT. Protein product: CAISESRGLTDTQYF.

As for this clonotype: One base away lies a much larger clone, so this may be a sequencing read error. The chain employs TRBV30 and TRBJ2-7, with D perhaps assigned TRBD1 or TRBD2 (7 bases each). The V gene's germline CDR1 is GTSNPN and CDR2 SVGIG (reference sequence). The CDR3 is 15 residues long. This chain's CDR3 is CAWSVGGGGTYEHYF. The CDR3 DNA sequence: TGTGCCTGGAGTGTAGGGGGCGGGGGCACCTACGAGCATTACTTC.

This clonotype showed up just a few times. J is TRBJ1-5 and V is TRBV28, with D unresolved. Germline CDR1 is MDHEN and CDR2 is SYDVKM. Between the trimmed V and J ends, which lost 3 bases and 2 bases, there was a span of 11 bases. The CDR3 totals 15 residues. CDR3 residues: CASSFRTRGNQPQHF. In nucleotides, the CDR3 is TGTGCCAGCAGTTTTCGGACCCGTGGCAATCAGCCCCAGCATTTT.